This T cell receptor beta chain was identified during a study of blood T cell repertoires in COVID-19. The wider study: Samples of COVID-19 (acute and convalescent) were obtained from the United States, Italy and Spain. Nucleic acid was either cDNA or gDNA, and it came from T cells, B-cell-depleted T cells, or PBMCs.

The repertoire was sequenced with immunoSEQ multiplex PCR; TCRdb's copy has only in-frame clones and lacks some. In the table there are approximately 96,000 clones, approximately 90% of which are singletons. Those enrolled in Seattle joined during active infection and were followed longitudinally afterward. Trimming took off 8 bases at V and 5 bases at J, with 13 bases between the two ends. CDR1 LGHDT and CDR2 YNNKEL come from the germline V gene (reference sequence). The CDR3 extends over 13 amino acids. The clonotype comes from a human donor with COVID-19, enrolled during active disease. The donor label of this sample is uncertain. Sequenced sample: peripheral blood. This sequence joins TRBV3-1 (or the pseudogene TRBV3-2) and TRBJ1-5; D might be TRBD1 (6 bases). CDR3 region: CASSPNRDQPQHF. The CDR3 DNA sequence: TGTGCCAGCTCCCCAAACAGGGATCAGCCCCAGCATTTT.